The 29 T cell receptor beta chains given below trace back to one sample, sequenced in a study of cytomegalovirus exposure and HLA in healthy donors. 13 Jbeta primers and 60 Vbeta primers were used for the PCR. Measured with immunoSEQ multiplex PCR; TCRdb has only the in-frame clones, and not every one. This table holds around 150,000 clones, almost 80% found once. Sequenced: PBMCs. These receptors were collected from a man aged 50-59 years in good health and CMV-seropositive.

The V call is TRBV28, the J call TRBJ1-6, with 8 bases aligning to TRBD1. The V and J ends lost 2 bases and 10 bases, in that order; junction bases with no gene match: 10. Germline assignment: CDR1 MDHEN and CDR2 SYDVKM. The CDR3 has 16 residues. CDR3 loop: CASSLVQGARDSPLHF. CDR3 sequence (DNA): TGTGCCAGCAGTTTAGTCCAGGGGGCGCGGGACTCACCCCTCCACTTT.

The chain recombines TRBV7-9 with TRBJ1-2; weak D call: TRBD1 (5 bases). V gave up 3 bases and J gave up 8 bases, with 25 bases separating them. The CDR3 spans 17 residues. Per germline, CDR1 SEHNR and CDR2 FQNEAQ (reference sequence). CDR3 DNA: TGTGCCAGCAGCTTTCTTATCCCTTCAGGGCAAGGTTCGGGCTACACCTTC. Protein sequence: CASSFLIPSGQGSGYTF.

The rearrangement joins TRBV29-1 to TRBJ2-7; 7 bases are shared with TRBD1. There are 14 residues in the CDR3. Per germline, CDR1 SQVTM and CDR2 ANQGSEA. The CDR3 DNA reads as TGCGGCGCTACCGACAGGGCTAGCTCCTACGAGCAGTACTTC. It yields the protein CGATDRASSYEQYF.

The chain is built from TRBV9 and TRBJ2-3, with 9 bases that match TRBD2. Per the germline V gene, CDR1 is SGDLS and CDR2 is YYNGEE. The trim removed 4 bases at V and 7 bases at J, leaving 13 bases unmatched. The CDR3 consists of 16 residues. The CDR3 DNA sequence: TGTGCCAGCAGCCAAAGCCCGGGACTAGCCCCGAATACGCAGTATTTT. Amino acids: CASSQSPGLAPNTQYF. Using reference TRBV9 and TRBJ2-3 for the parts outside the CDR3, the full variable domain is DSGVTQTPKHLITATGQRVTLRCSPRSGDLSVYWYQQSLDQGLQFLIQYYNGEERAKGNILERFSAQQFPDLHSELNLSSLELGDSALYFCASSQSPGLAPNTQYFGPGTRLTVL.

This chain's CDR3 is CSVGRRTSGGETQYF. The CDR3 DNA sequence: TGCAGCGTTGGCAGACGGACTAGCGGGGGAGAGACCCAGTACTTC. The rearrangement joins TRBV29-1 to TRBJ2-5; 13 bases match TRBD2. The CDR3 has 15 residues. Per the germline V gene, CDR1 is SQVTM and CDR2 is ANQGSEA. J gave up 4 bases and V 4 bases, and 6 bases lay outside the gene matches.

For the CDR3, the DNA is TGTGCCAGCAGCTCCGACAGCTATGGCTACACCTTC. This translates into CASSSDSYGYTF. This rearrangement joins TRBV7-8 to TRBJ1-2, with TRBD1 as a possible D gene (5 bases). Trimming left V 4 bases short and J 4 bases short, with 7 bases between. Germline V CDR1 and CDR2: SGHVS, FQNEAQ. This CDR3 is built from 12 residues.

V gene TRBV30 combines with J gene TRBJ1-5; 8 nucleotides line up with TRBD1. Germline V gene data show CDR1 as GTSNPN and CDR2 as SVGIG (reference sequence). J gave up 4 bases and V 1 base, and 3 bases lay outside the gene matches. The CDR3 totals 14 residues. The CDR3 region is CAWSGGQGNQPQHF. The CDR3 DNA reads TGTGCCTGGAGTGGTGGACAGGGTAATCAGCCCCAGCATTTT.

This rearrangement joins TRBV7-9 to TRBJ2-3; possibly TRBD1 for D (5 bases). This CDR3 is 14 amino acids long. Germline assignment: CDR1 SEHNR and CDR2 FQNEAQ (reference sequence). V gave up 2 bases and J gave up 3 bases, with 9 bases separating them. The CDR3 loop reads CASSLPQGTDTQYF. The CDR3 nucleotides read TGTGCCAGCAGCTTACCCCAGGGTACAGATACGCAGTATTTT.

The chain uses TRBV19 and TRBJ2-5; TRBD1 matches 11 bases. The CDR3 length is 14 residues. Germline V gene data show CDR1 as LNHDA and CDR2 as SQIVND (reference sequence). V lost 5 bases and J lost 5; bases outside the gene matches: 4. The CDR3 DNA sequence: TGTGCCAGTAGTCTGGACAGGGGGCATGAGACCCAGTACTTC. It codes for CASSLDRGHETQYF.

The chain is built from TRBV5-8 and TRBJ2-7; perhaps TRBD2 as D (5 bases). The germline V gene encodes CDR1 SGHTS and CDR2 YDEGEE. Trimming took 0 bases from V and 3 from J, leaving 10 bases between them. The CDR3 is 14 amino acids. The CDR3 spells CASSLGGDFYEQYF. The CDR3 DNA reads TGTGCCAGCAGCTTGGGGGGAGACTTCTACGAGCAGTACTTC. The full variable domain, rest sourced from reference TRBV5-8 and TRBJ2-7, is EAGVTQSPTHLIKTRGQQATLRCSPISGHTSVYWYQQALGLGLQFLLWYDEGEERNRGNFPPRFSGRQFPNYSSELNVNALELEDSALYLCASSLGGDFYEQYFGPGTRLTVT.

The V call is TRBV9, the J call TRBJ2-1, with D tentatively TRBD2 (7 bases). V was shortened by 0 bases and J by 8 bases, with 18 bases between the two germline ends. The CDR3 is made up of 16 amino acids. The V gene's germline CDR1 is SGDLS and CDR2 YYNGEE. DNA of the CDR3: TGTGCCAGCAGCGTAGCTGGGGGGGGCCTTTCTCATGAGCAGTTCTTC. Its translation is CASSVAGGGLSHEQFF.

The chain employs TRBV6-1 and TRBJ1-1; possible D gene TRBD1, 5 bases. Germline CDR1 is MNHNS and CDR2 is SASEGT. With 4 bases removed from V and 4 bases from J, the gap between germline ends came to 13 bases. The CDR3 is made up of 14 amino acids. The CDR3 here is CASSVLKGITEAFF. The CDR3, as DNA: TGTGCCAGCAGTGTCCTTAAGGGGATCACTGAAGCTTTCTTT.

In DNA, the CDR3 is TGTGCCACCAGCAGAGAGGCACGAGAAGCTTTCTTT. As protein: CATSREAREAFF. The chain has TRBV15 and TRBJ1-1; no clear D gene. Trimming removed 0 bases at V and 8 bases at J, with 7 bases between. Germline V gives CDR1 LNHNV, CDR2 YYDKDF (reference sequence). CDR3 length equals 12 residues. Together with reference TRBV15 and TRBJ1-1, the CDR3 gives the full variable domain: DAMVIQNPRYQVTQFGKPVTLSCSQTLNHNVMYWYQQKSSQAPKLLFHYYDKDFNNEADTPDNFQSRRPNTSFCFLDIRSPGLGDTAMYLCATSREAREAFFGQGTRLTVV.

The chain uses TRBV7-2 and TRBJ1-2; maybe TRBD1 (5 bases). The germline gives CDR1 SGHTA, CDR2 FQGNSA. The CDR3 loop spans 16 amino acids. Trimming took off 1 base at V and 4 bases at J, with 16 bases between the two ends. The CDR3 spells CASSLGDRLQSYGYTF. For the CDR3, the DNA is TGTGCCAGCAGCTTAGGAGACAGACTCCAATCCTATGGCTACACCTTC.

The J gene is TRBJ1-2, the V gene TRBV5-6, with TRBD1 matching 9 bases. The CDR3 is 17 residues long. Germline CDR1 is SGHDT and CDR2 is YYEEEE. With V trimmed by 0 bases and J by 11 bases, 17 bases remained unmatched. The DNA of the CDR3 is TGTGCCAGCAGCTTGGGACCCCGGCAACCACAGGGGGCGCAATACACCTTC. Translating it yields CASSLGPRQPQGAQYTF.

The rearrangement uses TRBV7-2 and TRBJ2-3; TRBD2 matches at 10 bases. J gave up 2 bases and V 4 bases, and 6 bases lay outside the gene matches. The CDR3 covers 16 residues. Germline V CDR1 and CDR2: SGHTA, FQGNSA. CDR3 residues: CASSSRAGGVTDTQYF. In DNA, the CDR3 is TGTGCCAGCAGCTCTCGAGCGGGGGGGGTCACAGATACGCAGTATTTT.

The chain uses TRBV28 and TRBJ2-7; 7 bases agree with TRBD2. CDR3 length: 15 amino acids. Germline V lookup: CDR1 MDHEN, CDR2 SYDVKM. V lost 1 base to trimming and J lost 6 bases; unmatched junction nucleotides: 9. CDR3 DNA: TGTGCCAGCAGTTTATTGGAGTCGGGGAGGGGCGAGCAGTACTTC. As protein: CASSLLESGRGEQYF.

V usage is TRBV7-9 and J usage is TRBJ1-3; 10 nucleotides line up with TRBD1. The CDR3 is 16 residues long. CDR1 SEHNR and CDR2 FQNEAQ come from the germline V gene (reference sequence). J was trimmed by 2 bases and V by 5 bases; bases with no gene match: 6. CDR3 in amino acids: CASSTRQGATGNTIYF. The CDR3 region has the DNA TGTGCCAGCAGCACCAGACAGGGGGCTACTGGAAACACCATATATTTT.

The chain combines TRBV2 with TRBJ2-5, with D tentatively TRBD2 (5 bases). Between the trimmed V and J ends, which lost 7 bases and 5 bases, there was a span of 11 bases. The germline CDR1 and CDR2 sequences are SNHLY and FYNNEI. The length of the CDR3 is 12 residues. CDR3 region: CASTWTGETQYF. CDR3 coding DNA: TGTGCCAGCACTTGGACTGGGGAGACCCAGTACTTC. Full variable domain (outside the CDR3, taken from reference TRBV2 and TRBJ2-5): EPEVTQTPSHQVTQMGQEVILRCVPISNHLYFYWYRQILGQKVEFLVSFYNNEISEKSEIFDDQFSVERPDGSNFTLKIRSTKLEDSAMYFCASTWTGETQYFGPGTRLLVL.

The J gene is TRBJ1-6, the V gene TRBV6-6; TRBD1 aligns across 8 bases. Germline lookup yields CDR1 MNHNY and CDR2 SVGAGI (reference sequence). Trimming removed 6 bases from V and 7 bases from J; junction bases left unmatched: 8. CDR3 length equals 15 residues. The CDR3 region has the DNA TGTGCCAGCAGCTTCCGGGACAGGACCAATTCACCCCTCCACTTT. This encodes CASSFRDRTNSPLHF.

V usage is TRBV28 and J usage is TRBJ1-1; maybe TRBD1 (6 bases). Between the trimmed V and J ends, which lost 5 bases and 1 base, there was a span of 11 bases. Germline V gene data show CDR1 as MDHEN and CDR2 as SYDVKM. The CDR3 spans 14 residues. CDR3 sequence (DNA): TGTGCCAGCAGTGAACAGGGTTGGAACACTGAAGCTTTCTTT. Amino acids: CASSEQGWNTEAFF. The full variable domain, with the rest looked up from reference TRBV28 and TRBJ1-1, is DVKVTQSSRYLVKRTGEKVFLECVQDMDHENMFWYRQDPGLGLRLIYFSYDVKMKEKGDIPEGYSVSREKKERFSLILESASTNQTSMYLCASSEQGWNTEAFFGQGTRLTVV.

Of note for this clone: The germline gene is not matched at one end of the junction; a read error may be the cause. The chain carries TRBV19 and TRBJ2-3; 9 bases line up with TRBD1. Germline CDR1 and CDR2: LNHDA and SQIVND (reference sequence). The CDR3 totals 15 residues. CDR3 sequence (DNA): TGTGCCAGTAGTATCCTAGGGACAGGGTTAGATGCGCAGTATTTT. Its translation is CASSILGTGLDAQYF.

The rearrangement joins TRBV5-1 to TRBJ1-2, with 9 positions matching TRBD1. The CDR3 runs to 15 residues. Trimming at V came to 4 bases and at J to 2 bases, leaving 6 bases not matched to a gene. The germline V gene has CDR1 SGHRS and CDR2 YFSETQ. The CDR3 DNA reads TGCGCCAGCAGCACGTGGACAGGGGAGAACTATGGCTACACCTTC. Protein product: CASSTWTGENYGYTF.

The gene calls are TRBV5-8 and TRBJ2-1, with TRBD1 matching over 8 bases. Trimming removed 7 bases from V and 3 bases from J; junction bases left unmatched: 6. Germline CDR1 and CDR2: SGHTS and YDEGEE. This CDR3 spans 14 amino acids. DNA of the CDR3: TGTGCCAGCGGCCGACAGGGGAACTACAATGAGCAGTTCTTC. Protein sequence: CASGRQGNYNEQFF.

The CDR3 protein is CASSGASSSSYNSPLHF. Here the CDR3 DNA reads TGTGCCAGCAGTGGGGCCTCATCGAGCTCCTATAATTCACCCCTCCACTTT. The genes are TRBV6-1 and TRBJ1-6, with D unresolved. Germline-derived CDR1 and CDR2 are MNHNS and SASEGT. The CDR3 loop spans 17 amino acids. V lost 4 bases to trimming and J lost 0 bases, with 13 bases between them.

This chain joins TRBV6-5 and TRBJ2-2, with 9 bases matching TRBD1. Per the germline V gene, CDR1 is MNHEY and CDR2 is SVGAGI. CDR3 length: 16 residues. Unmatched junction bases numbered 3, after V lost 4 bases and J lost 0 bases. The chain's CDR3 is CASSFRDRANTGELFF. CDR3 in DNA: TGTGCCAGCAGTTTCCGGGACAGGGCGAACACCGGGGAGCTGTTTTTT.

There are a few counts of this clone. This rearrangement joins TRBV23-1 to TRBJ2-4; D remains ambiguous. TRBV23-1 belongs to the ORF category, with a function that is uncertain. CDR3 length equals 19 residues. Trimming shortened V by 0 bases and J by 0 bases, and 18 bases separated the two germline ends. Here the CDR3 DNA reads TGCGCCAGCAGTCAATCCGCCGGAGCCCCCTCGCTAGCCAAAAACATTCAGTACTTC. Residues: CASSQSAGAPSLAKNIQYF.

The chain has TRBV4-3 and TRBJ2-7; D call uncertain. The CDR3 spans 13 residues. The germline gives CDR1 LGHNA, CDR2 YSLEER. The ends were cut back, 0 bases at V and 4 bases at J, with 7 bases in the middle. The CDR3 sequence is CASSQDRIYEQYF. CDR3 in DNA: TGCGCCAGCAGCCAAGACAGGATTTACGAGCAGTACTTC.

The chain is built from TRBV5-6 and TRBJ1-5; 8 bases map to TRBD1. The CDR3 spans 16 residues. The trim removed 4 bases at V and 7 bases at J, leaving 13 bases unmatched. Germline V CDR1 and CDR2: SGHDT, YYEEEE. CDR3 sequence (DNA): TGTGCCAGCAGCCAAAAATCGACAGGGGCAGGGCAGCCCCAGCATTTT. It codes for CASSQKSTGAGQPQHF.